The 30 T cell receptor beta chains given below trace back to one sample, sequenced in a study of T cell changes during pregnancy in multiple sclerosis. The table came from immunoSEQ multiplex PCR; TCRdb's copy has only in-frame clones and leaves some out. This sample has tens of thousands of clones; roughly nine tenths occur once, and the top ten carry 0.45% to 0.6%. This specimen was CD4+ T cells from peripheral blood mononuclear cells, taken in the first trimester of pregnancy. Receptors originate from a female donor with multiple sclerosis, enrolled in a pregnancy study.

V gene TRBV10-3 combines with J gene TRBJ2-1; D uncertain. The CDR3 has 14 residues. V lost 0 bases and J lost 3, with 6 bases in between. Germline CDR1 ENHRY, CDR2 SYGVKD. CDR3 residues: CAISESFGYNEQFF. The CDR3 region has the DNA TGTGCCATCAGTGAGTCGTTCGGCTACAATGAGCAGTTCTTC.

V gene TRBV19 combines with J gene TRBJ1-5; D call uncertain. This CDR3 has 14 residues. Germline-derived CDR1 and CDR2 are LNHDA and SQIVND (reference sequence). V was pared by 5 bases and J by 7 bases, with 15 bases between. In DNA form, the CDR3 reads TGTGCCAGTAGTCCCGGGGTGGGCTGGCAGCCCCAGCATTTT. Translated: CASSPGVGWQPQHF.

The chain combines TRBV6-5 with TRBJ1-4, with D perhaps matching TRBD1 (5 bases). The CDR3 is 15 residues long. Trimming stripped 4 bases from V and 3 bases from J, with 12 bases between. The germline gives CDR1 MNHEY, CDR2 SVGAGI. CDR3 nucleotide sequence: TGTGCCAGCAGTTGGGCAGGGCTAGCTAATGAAAAACTGTTTTTT. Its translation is CASSWAGLANEKLFF.

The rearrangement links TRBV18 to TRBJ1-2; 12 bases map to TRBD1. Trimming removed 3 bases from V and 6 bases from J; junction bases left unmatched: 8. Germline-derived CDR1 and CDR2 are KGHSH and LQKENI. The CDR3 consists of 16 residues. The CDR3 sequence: CASSPFKGQGADGYTF. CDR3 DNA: TGTGCCAGCTCACCGTTTAAGGGACAGGGGGCAGATGGCTACACCTTC.

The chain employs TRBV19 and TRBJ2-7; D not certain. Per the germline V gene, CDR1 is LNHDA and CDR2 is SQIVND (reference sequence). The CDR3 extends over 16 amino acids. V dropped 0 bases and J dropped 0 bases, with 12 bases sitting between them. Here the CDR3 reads CASSIEGRLGSYEQYF. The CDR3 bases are TGTGCCAGTAGTATAGAAGGCAGGCTCGGCTCCTACGAGCAGTACTTC.

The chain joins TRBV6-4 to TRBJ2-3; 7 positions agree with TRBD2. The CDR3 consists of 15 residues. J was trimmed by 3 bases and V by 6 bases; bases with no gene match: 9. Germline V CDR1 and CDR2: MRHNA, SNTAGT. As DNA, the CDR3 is TGTGCCAGCAGCCCTCGGAGGGGAGGGACAGATACGCAGTATTTT. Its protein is CASSPRRGGTDTQYF.

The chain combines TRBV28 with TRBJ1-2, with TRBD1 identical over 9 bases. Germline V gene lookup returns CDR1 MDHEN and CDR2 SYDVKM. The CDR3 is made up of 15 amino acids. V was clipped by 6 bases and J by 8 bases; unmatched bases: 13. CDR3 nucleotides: TGTGCCAGCAGCTCCGAGGGGACAGGGACGGTCGGCTACACCTTC. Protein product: CASSSEGTGTVGYTF.

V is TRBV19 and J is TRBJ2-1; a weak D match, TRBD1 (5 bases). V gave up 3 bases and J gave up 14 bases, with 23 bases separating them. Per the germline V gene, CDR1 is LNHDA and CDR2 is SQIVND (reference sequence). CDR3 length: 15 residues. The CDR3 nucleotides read TGTGCCAGTAGTATTATTCCGGACAAGGCGGTGGAGAAGTTCTTC. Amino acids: CASSIIPDKAVEKFF.

The CDR3 loop is CASRTGSGANVLTF. As DNA, the CDR3 is TGTGCCAGCAGGACAGGGTCTGGGGCCAACGTCCTGACTTTC. This chain joins TRBV28 and TRBJ2-6, with 7 bases lining up with TRBD1. CDR3 size: 14 residues. Germline V gene sequence: CDR1 MDHEN, CDR2 SYDVKM. The junction had 0 bases not matched to a gene; V was cut back by 6 bases and J by 1 base.

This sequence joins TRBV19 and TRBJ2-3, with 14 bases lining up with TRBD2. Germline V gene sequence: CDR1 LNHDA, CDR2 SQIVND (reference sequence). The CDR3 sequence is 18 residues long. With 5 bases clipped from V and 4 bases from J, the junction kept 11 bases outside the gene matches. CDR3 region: CASSSGLAGGTEADTQYF. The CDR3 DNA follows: TGTGCCAGTAGTTCCGGACTAGCGGGAGGAACCGAGGCAGATACGCAGTATTTT.

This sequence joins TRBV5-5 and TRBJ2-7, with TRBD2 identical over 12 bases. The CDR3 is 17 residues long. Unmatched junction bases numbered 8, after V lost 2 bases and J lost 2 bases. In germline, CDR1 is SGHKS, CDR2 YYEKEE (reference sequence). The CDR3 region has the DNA TGTGCCAGCAGCTTTAGAGGACTAGCGGGACTTCCCTACGAGCAGTACTTC. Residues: CASSFRGLAGLPYEQYF. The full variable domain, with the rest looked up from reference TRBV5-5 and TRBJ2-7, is DAGVTQSPTHLIKTRGQQVTLRCSPISGHKSVSWYQQVLGQGPQFIFQYYEKEERGRGNFPDRFSARQFPNYSSELNVNALLLGDSALYLCASSFRGLAGLPYEQYFGPGTRLTVT.

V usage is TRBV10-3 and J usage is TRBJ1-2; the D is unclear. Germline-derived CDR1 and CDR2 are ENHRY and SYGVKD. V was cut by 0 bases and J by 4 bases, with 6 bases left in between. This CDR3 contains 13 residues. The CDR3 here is CAISESEGYGYTF. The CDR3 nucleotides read TGTGCCATCAGTGAGTCGGAGGGCTATGGCTACACCTTC.

The CDR3 reads CASSLRPGNTEAFF. DNA for the CDR3: TGTGCCAGCAGCCTACGCCCAGGAAACACTGAAGCTTTCTTT. The V call is TRBV7-3, the J call TRBJ1-1, with D unresolved. This CDR3 has 14 amino acids. The V end was cut by 5 bases, the J end by 2 bases, with 12 bases between. The V gene's germline CDR1 is SGHTA and CDR2 FQGTGA.

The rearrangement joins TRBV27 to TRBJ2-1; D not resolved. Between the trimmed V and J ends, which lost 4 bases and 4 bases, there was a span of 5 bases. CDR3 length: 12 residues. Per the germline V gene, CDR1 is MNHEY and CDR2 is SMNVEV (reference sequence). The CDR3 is CASSSVYNEQFF. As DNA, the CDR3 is TGTGCCAGCAGTTCCGTTTACAATGAGCAGTTCTTC.

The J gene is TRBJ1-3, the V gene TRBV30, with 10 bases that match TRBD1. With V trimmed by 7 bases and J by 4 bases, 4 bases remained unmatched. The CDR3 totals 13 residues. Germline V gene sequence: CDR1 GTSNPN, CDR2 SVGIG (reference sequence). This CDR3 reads CAYDRGRGNTIYF. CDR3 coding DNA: TGTGCCTACGACAGGGGGCGCGGAAACACCATATATTTT. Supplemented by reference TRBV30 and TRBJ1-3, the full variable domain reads SQTIHQWPATLVQPVGSPLSLECTVEGTSNPNLYWYRQAAGRGLQLLFYSVGIGQISSEVPQNLSASRPQDRQFILSSKKLLLSDSGFYLCAYDRGRGNTIYFGEGSWLTVV.

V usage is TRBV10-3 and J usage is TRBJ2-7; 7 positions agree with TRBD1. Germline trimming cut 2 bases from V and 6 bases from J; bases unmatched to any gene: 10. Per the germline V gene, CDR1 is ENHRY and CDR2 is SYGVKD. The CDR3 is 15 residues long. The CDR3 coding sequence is TGTGCCATCAGTGAGGCCCTGGGACAGCCGACCGAGCAGTACTTC. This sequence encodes CAISEALGQPTEQYF.

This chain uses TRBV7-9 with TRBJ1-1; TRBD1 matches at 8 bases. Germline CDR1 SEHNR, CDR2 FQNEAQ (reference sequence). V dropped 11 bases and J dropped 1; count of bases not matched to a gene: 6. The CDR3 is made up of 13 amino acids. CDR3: CASSGQGNTEAFF. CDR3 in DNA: TGTGCCTCGTCAGGACAGGGGAACACTGAAGCTTTCTTT.

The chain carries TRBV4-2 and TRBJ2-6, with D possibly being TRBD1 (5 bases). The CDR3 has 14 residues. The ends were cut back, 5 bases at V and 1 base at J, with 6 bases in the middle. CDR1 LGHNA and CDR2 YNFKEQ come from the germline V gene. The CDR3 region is CASSRGSGANVLTF. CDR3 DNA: TGTGCCAGCAGCAGGGGATCTGGGGCCAACGTCCTGACTTTC.

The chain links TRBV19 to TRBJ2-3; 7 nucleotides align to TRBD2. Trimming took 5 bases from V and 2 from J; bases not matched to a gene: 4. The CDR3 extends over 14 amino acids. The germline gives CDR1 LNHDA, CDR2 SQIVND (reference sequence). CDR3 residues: CASSERGNTDTQYF. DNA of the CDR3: TGTGCCAGTAGTGAGCGGGGTAACACAGATACGCAGTATTTT.

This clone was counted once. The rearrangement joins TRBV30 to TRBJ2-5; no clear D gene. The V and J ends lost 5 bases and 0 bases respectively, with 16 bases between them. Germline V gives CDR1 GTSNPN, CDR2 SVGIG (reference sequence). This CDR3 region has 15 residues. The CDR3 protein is CAWGLRPRYQETQYF. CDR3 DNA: TGTGCCTGGGGTTTGAGGCCCCGATACCAAGAGACCCAGTACTTC.

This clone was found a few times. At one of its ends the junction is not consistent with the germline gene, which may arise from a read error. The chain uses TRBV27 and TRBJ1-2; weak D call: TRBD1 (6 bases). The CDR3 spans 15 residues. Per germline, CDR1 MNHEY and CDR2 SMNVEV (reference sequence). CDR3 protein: CATSPVTGNDYGYTF. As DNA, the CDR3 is TGTGCCACCAGTCCCGTAACAGGGAACGACTATGGCTACACCTTC.

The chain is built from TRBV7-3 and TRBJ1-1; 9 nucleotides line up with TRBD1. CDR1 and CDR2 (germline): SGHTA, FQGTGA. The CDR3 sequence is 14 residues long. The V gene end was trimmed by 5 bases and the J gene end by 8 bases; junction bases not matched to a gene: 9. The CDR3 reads CASSRGGQGEEAFF. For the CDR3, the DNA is TGTGCCAGCAGCCGTGGGGGACAGGGCGAGGAAGCTTTCTTT.

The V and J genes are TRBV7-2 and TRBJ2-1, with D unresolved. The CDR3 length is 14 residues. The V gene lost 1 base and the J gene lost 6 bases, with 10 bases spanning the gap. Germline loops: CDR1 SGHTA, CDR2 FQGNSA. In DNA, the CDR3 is TGTGCCAGCAGCTTAGAGGTTAGAGGCAATGAGCAGTTCTTC. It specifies CASSLEVRGNEQFF.

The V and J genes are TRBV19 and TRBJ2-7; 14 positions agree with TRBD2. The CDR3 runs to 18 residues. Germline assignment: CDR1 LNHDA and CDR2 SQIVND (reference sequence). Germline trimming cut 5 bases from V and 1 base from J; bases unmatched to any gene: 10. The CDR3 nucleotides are TGTGCCAGTAGTTCCGGGCGGGGACTAGCGGGAGAGTCCTACGAGCAGTACTTC. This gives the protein CASSSGRGLAGESYEQYF.

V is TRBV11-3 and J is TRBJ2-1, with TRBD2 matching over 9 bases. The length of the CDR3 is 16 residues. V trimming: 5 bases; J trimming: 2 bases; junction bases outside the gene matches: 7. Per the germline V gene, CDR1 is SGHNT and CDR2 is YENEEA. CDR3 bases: TGTGCCAGCAGCCCCGCTTGGACTAGCGCCTACAATGAGCAGTTCTTC. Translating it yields CASSPAWTSAYNEQFF.

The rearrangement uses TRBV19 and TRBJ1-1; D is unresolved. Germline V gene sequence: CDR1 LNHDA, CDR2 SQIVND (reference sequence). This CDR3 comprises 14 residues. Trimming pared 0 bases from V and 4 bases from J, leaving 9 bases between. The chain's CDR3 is CASSIDYRGTEAFF. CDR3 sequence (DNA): TGTGCCAGTAGTATAGATTACCGGGGCACTGAAGCTTTCTTT.

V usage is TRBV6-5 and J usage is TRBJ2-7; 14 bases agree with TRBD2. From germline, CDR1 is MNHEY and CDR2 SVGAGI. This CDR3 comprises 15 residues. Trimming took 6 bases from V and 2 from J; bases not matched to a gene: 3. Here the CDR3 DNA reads TGTGCCAGCAGAAGGACTAGCGGGGGGACCTACGAGCAGTACTTC. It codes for CASRRTSGGTYEQYF.

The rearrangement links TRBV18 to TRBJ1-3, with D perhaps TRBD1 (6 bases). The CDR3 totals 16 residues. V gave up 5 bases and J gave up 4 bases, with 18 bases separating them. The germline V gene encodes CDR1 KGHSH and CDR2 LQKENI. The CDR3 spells CASSTRPGETGNTIYF. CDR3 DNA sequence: TGTGCCAGCTCAACCCGACCAGGGGAAACCGGAAACACCATATATTTT.

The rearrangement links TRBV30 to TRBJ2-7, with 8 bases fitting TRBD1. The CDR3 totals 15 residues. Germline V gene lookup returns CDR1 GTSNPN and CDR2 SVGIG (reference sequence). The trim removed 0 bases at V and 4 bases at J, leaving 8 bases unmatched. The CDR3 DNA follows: TGTGCCTGGAGTGTATCCGGGACAGGAGGTTACGAGCAGTACTTC. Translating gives CAWSVSGTGGYEQYF.

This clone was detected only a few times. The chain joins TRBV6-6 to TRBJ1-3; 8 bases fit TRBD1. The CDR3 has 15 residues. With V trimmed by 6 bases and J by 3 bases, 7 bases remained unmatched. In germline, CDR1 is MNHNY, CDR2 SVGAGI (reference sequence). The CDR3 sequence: CASRTSRGLGNTIYF. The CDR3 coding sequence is TGTGCCAGCAGGACCTCCAGGGGGCTTGGAAACACCATATATTTT.